Below, 15 T cell receptor beta chains from the same sample are listed, as sequenced in a study of T cells expressing NK-cell markers (dated by TCRdb to the early 2020s). The receptor library was made with 5' RACE. The reads were generated on an Illumina HiSeq 2000. TCRdb reprocessed the reads and lists each CDR3 protein sequence as a single entry, with no DNA. This sample's table carries about 2,200 distinct CDR3 sequences. 74% of the sample rests with the top ten. Sequencing input: blood T cells: a sorted CD56 or NKG2C T cell subset, CD4+ or CD8+ T cells, or bulk PBMC T cells (not recorded which). The receptor set was obtained from a woman aged 18-35 years in good health. Donor details come from another sample of the same person, matched by shared clones.

The V call is TRBV20-1, the J call TRBJ2-1. The CDR3 spans 15 residues. The germline V gene encodes CDR1 DFQATT and CDR2 SNEGSKA (reference sequence). CDR3: CSHMNGESSYNEQFF.

The chain links TRBV4-2 to TRBJ2-3; checking the TCRdb D call of TRBD2 is not possible without DNA. Germline CDR1 reads LGHNA; CDR2 reads YNFKEQ. The CDR3 sequence is 16 residues long. CDR3 sequence reads: CASSQDLAGGTDTQYF.

The chain recombines TRBV19 with TRBJ2-1; the D call of TRBD1 rests on TCRdb alone, since no DNA is present to check it. This CDR3 region has 20 residues. Germline CDR1 is LNHDA and CDR2 is SQIVND (reference sequence). This CDR3 is CASSRAGGSLGGSSYNEQFF.

The chain joins TRBV29-1 to TRBJ1-1. Germline V gives CDR1 SQVTM, CDR2 ANQGSEA. This CDR3 comprises 11 residues. The CDR3 reads CSVVQNTEAFF.

The rearrangement joins TRBV6-4 to TRBJ1-1; the D call from TCRdb, TRBD1, cannot be confirmed without DNA. The length of the CDR3 is 13 residues. Looked up from germline, CDR1 is MRHNA and CDR2 is SNTAGT. CDR3 sequence: CASSDRDNTEAFF.

The gene calls are TRBV6-5 and TRBJ2-7; without DNA, the TCRdb call of TRBD2 cannot be checked. The CDR3 is 15 amino acids. Germline CDR1 reads MNHEY; CDR2 reads SVGAGI. CDR3: CASSYSGLATYEQYF.

The chain uses TRBV20-1 and TRBJ1-1. Germline lookup yields CDR1 DFQATT and CDR2 SNEGSKA (reference sequence). This CDR3 is built from 12 residues. CDR3 region: CSAGIMNTEAFF.

This chain uses TRBV6-4 with TRBJ1-6; TCRdb picks TRBD1, but there is no DNA to check that call. CDR1 and CDR2 from the germline V gene are MRHNA and SNTAGT. The length of the CDR3 is 14 residues. The CDR3 sequence: CASSDGTDNSPLHF.

The rearrangement uses TRBV11-2 and TRBJ2-4; TCRdb reports TRBD2, a call that lacks DNA to check it against. Germline values: CDR1 SGHAT, CDR2 FQNNGV. There are 19 residues in the CDR3. Here the CDR3 reads CASSFLRGLAGVSKNIQYF.

V and J are TRBV29-1 and TRBJ2-3; TCRdb outputs TRBD2, but without DNA this stays unchecked. CDR3 length: 13 amino acids. Germline V gene sequence: CDR1 SQVTM, CDR2 ANQGSEA. CDR3 sequence reads: CSATSGGLLTQYF.

CDR3 protein: CASSSGRRLVTGNYEQYF. This chain joins TRBV6-7 and TRBJ2-7; TCRdb lists TRBD2, though no DNA is available to test this call. TRBV6-7 is flagged as an ORF with uncertain function. The CDR3 has 18 amino acids.

CDR3 protein: CSAGRQGFGGYTF. The chain is built from TRBV20-1 and TRBJ1-2; TCRdb's assignment of TRBD1 cannot be checked, as there is no DNA. The CDR3 totals 13 residues. Looked up from germline, CDR1 is DFQATT and CDR2 is SNEGSKA (reference sequence).

The V and J genes are TRBV6-5 and TRBJ2-7. The germline V gene has CDR1 MNHEY and CDR2 SVGAGI. The CDR3 contains 13 residues. CDR3 region: CASSYAGPNEQYF.

This chain connects TRBV6-1 to TRBJ2-3; TCRdb indicates TRBD2, and absent DNA this call remains unverified. CDR3 length: 14 amino acids. The germline V gene has CDR1 MNHNS and CDR2 SASEGT. CDR3 protein: CASSPSDGADTQYF.

V and J are TRBV3-1 and TRBJ2-7. From germline, CDR1 is LGHDT and CDR2 YNNKEL (reference sequence). This CDR3 region has 12 residues. The CDR3 loop is CASSQGVYEQYF.